This TCR beta chain was recovered during a study of blood T cell repertoires in COVID-19. Data came from immunoSEQ multiplex PCR; TCRdb stores just in-frame clones and leaves some out. The repertoire has about 190,000 clones, around 90% of them found once; the top ten carry about 6.7%. CDR1 is MNHNS and CDR2 is SASEGT in the germline V gene. V was pared by 0 bases and J by 3 bases, with 11 bases between. The CDR3 loop spans 16 amino acids. The rearrangement joins TRBV6-1 to TRBJ1-4; no firm D call. The specimen sequenced was peripheral blood. The origin of this receptor is a man aged 40-55 years with acute or convalescent COVID-19. This CDR3 is CASSEAGWRANEKLFF. The CDR3 DNA is TGTGCCAGCAGTGAAGCAGGGTGGCGGGCTAATGAAAAACTGTTTTTT.